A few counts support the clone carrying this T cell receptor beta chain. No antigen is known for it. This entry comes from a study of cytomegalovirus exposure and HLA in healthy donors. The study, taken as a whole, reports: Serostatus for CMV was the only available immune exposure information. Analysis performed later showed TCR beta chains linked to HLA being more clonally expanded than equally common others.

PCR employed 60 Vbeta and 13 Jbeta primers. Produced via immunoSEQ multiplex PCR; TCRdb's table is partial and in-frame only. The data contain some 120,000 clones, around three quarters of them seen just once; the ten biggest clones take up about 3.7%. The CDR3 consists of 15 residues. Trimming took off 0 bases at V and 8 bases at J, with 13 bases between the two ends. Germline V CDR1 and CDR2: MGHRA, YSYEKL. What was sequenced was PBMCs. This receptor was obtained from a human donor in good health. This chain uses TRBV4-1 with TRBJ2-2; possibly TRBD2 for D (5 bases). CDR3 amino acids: CASSQERVKAGELFF. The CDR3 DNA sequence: TGCGCCAGCAGCCAAGAGAGGGTGAAAGCGGGGGAGCTGTTTTTT.